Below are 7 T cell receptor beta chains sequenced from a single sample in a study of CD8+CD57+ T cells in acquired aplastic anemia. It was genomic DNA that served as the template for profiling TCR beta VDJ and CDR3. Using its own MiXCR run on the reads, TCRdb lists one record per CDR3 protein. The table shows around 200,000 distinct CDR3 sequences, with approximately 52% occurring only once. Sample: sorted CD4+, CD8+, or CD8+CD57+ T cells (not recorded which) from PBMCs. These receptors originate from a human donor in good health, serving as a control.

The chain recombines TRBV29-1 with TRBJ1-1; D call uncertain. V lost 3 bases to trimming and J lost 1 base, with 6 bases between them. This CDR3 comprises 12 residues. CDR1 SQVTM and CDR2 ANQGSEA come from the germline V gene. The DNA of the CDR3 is TGCAGCGTTGAGGAGGGGAACACTGAAGCTTTCTTT. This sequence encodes CSVEEGNTEAFF. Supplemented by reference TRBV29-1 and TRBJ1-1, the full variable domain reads SAVISQKPSRDICQRGTSLTIQCQVDSQVTMMFWYRQQPGQSLTLIATANQGSEATYESGFVIDKFPISRPNLTFSTLTVSNMSPEDSSIYLCSVEEGNTEAFFGQGTRLTVV.

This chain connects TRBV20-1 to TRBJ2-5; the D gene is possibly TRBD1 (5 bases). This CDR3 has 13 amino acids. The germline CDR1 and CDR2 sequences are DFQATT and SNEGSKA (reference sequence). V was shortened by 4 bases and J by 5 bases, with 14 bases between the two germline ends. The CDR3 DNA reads TGCAGTGCTATAGCAGGGCGGTGGGAGACCCAGTACTTC. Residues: CSAIAGRWETQYF.

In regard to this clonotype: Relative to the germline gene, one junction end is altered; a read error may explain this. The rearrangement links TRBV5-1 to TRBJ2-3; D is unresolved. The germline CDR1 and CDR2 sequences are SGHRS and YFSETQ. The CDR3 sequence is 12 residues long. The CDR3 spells CASKSYEDTQYF. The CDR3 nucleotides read TGTGCCAGCAAGAGCTACGAAGATACGCAGTATTTT. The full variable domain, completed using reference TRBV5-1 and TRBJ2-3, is KAGVTQTPRYLIKTRGQQVTLSCSPISGHRSVSWYQQTPGQGLQFLFEYFSETQRNKGNFPGRFSGRQFSNSRSEMNVSTLELGDSALYLCASKSYEDTQYFGPGTRLTVL.

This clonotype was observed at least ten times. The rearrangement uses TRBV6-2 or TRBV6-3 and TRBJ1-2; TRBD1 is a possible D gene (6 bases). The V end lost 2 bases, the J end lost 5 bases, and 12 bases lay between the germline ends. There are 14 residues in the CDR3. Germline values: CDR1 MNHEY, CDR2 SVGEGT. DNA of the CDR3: TGTGCCAGCAGTTACCTGGGGACAAAGTATGGCTACACCTTC. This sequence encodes CASSYLGTKYGYTF.

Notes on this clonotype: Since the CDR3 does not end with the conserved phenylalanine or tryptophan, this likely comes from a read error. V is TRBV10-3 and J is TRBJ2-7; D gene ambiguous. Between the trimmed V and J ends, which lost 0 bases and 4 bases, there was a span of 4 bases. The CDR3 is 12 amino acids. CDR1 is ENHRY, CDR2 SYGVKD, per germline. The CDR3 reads CAISESGYEQYL. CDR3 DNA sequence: TGTGCCATCAGTGAGTCGGGATACGAGCAGTACCTC.

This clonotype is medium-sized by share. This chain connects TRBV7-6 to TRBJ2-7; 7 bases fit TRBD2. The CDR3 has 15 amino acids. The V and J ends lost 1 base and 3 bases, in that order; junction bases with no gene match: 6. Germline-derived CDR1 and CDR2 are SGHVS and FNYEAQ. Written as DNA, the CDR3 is TGTGCCAGCAGCTTAGAGCGCGGGGGTAGCTACGAGCAGTACTTC. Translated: CASSLERGGSYEQYF.

For the CDR3, the DNA is TGTGCCAGTAGTATCGCGACAGTTAATTCACCCCTCCACTTT. It is translated as CASSIATVNSPLHF. V gene TRBV19 combines with J gene TRBJ1-6; a weak D match, TRBD1 (5 bases). CDR3 size: 14 residues. Deletions cut 3 bases from V and 6 bases from J, with 9 bases between. CDR1 LNHDA and CDR2 SQIVND come from the germline V gene (reference sequence).